This T cell receptor (beta chain) came from a study of T-cell memory formation after mild COVID-19. Study-wide results and limits: A subset of responding clones appeared in pre-infection memory, suggesting cross-reactive memory joined.

With respect to this clonotype: The antigen remains undetermined. At one boundary the junction diverges from the germline segment, which might be a read error.

The CDR3 covers 12 residues. MiXCR, run by TCRdb on the 5' RACE reads, gives a single entry per CDR3 protein. The sample contains a few hundred thousand distinct CDR3 sequences, about 24% of which appear only once. J is TRBJ1-1 and V is TRBV12-3 or TRBV12-4; possibly TRBD1 for D (5 bases). The clonotype was recovered from an adult woman who had mild COVID-19 (a few samples of this study predate the infection). Cell type and time point are not known. Sequencing was carried out using PBMCs or a T cell subset sorted from them (not recorded which). This CDR3 reads CASSLGPGGALF. CDR3 sequence (DNA): TGTGCCAGCAGTTTAGGCCCGGGGGGAGCTTTATTT.